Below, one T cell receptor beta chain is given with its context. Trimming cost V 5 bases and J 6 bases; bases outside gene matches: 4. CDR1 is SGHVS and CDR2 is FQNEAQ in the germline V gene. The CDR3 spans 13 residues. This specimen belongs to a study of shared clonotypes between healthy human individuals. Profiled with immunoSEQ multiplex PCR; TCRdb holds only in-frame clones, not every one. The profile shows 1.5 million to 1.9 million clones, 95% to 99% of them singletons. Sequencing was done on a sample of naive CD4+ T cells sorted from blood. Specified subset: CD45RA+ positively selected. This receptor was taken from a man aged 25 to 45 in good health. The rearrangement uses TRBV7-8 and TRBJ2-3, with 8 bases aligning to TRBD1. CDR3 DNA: TGTGCCAGCAGCGCGAACAGGGGGGATACGCAGTATTTT. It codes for CASSANRGDTQYF. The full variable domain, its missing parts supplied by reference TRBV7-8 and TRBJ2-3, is GAGVSQSPRYKVAKRGQDVALRCDPISGHVSLFWYQQALGQGPEFLTYFQNEAQLDKSGLPSDRFFAERPEGSVSTLKIQRTQQEDSAVYLCASSANRGDTQYFGPGTRLTVL.